The next 20 T cell receptor beta chains were all read from a single sample in a study of regulatory and conventional T cells in RAG deficiency. Repertoires were generated with immunoSEQ multiplex PCR, while TCRdb's copy carries only in-frame clones and drops some. The sample contains some 22,000 clones, more than 85% of which appear only once. Conventional CD4+ T cells were sorted from blood as CD25-low CD127-high cells. This sample also appeared in a second study, on regulatory T cells. In that study: The primer mix had 52 TRBV and 13 TRBJ primers.

Input material: CD4+ T cells sorted from blood. These receptors came from a human donor in good health.

The chain carries TRBV12-5 and TRBJ2-3; D is ambiguous. The V end was cut by 6 bases, the J end by 2 bases, with 3 bases between. The CDR3 runs to 11 residues. Germline CDR1 is LGHNT and CDR2 is FRNRAP. The CDR3 region has the DNA TGTGCTAGTGGCCCCACAGATACGCAGTATTTT. This encodes CASGPTDTQYF.

The chain recombines TRBV7-2 with TRBJ2-1; unclear D gene. Germline V CDR1 and CDR2: SGHTA, FQGNSA. With 8 bases removed from V and 1 base from J, the gap between germline ends came to 12 bases. CDR3 size: 14 residues. The CDR3 sequence is CASVPDASYNEQFF. As DNA, the CDR3 is TGTGCCAGCGTCCCCGACGCGTCCTACAATGAGCAGTTCTTC. Full variable domain (outside the CDR3, taken from reference TRBV7-2 and TRBJ2-1): GAGVSQSPSNKVTEKGKDVELRCDPISGHTALYWYRQSLGQGLEFLIYFQGNSAPDKSGLPSDRFSAERTGGSVSTLTIQRTQQEDSAVYLCASVPDASYNEQFFGPGTRLTVL.

V and J are TRBV11-3 and TRBJ2-5; D remains ambiguous. The germline V gene encodes CDR1 SGHNT and CDR2 YENEEA. This CDR3 has 11 amino acids. V was pared by 5 bases and J by 2 bases, with 3 bases between. CDR3 sequence (DNA): TGTGCCAGCAGCGCACAAGAGACCCAGTACTTC. Protein: CASSAQETQYF.

This rearrangement joins TRBV5-4 to TRBJ2-3; 9 positions agree with TRBD1. The V gene end was trimmed by 4 bases and the J gene end by 1 base; junction bases not matched to a gene: 10. The CDR3 length is 17 residues. From germline, CDR1 is SGHNT and CDR2 YYREEE (reference sequence). DNA of the CDR3: TGTGCCAGCAGCCCCATCCGACAGGGGGGGGGCACAGATACGCAGTATTTT. Translation gives CASSPIRQGGGTDTQYF.

This rearrangement joins TRBV19 to TRBJ1-1; D perhaps matches TRBD1 (6 bases). V lost 3 bases, J lost 5 bases, and 13 bases lay in between. The CDR3 totals 14 residues. In germline, CDR1 is LNHDA, CDR2 SQIVND (reference sequence). CDR3 coding DNA: TGTGCCAGTAGTATGACCGCAGGGGTTACTGAAGCTTTCTTT. Its protein is CASSMTAGVTEAFF.

The chain carries TRBV6-6 and TRBJ2-7; weak D call: TRBD1 (5 bases). Germline CDR1 and CDR2: MNHNY and SVGAGI (reference sequence). The CDR3 runs 13 residues. The ends were cut back, 6 bases at V and 3 bases at J, with 12 bases in the middle. The CDR3: CASSLQGDYEQYF. CDR3 nucleotides: TGTGCCAGCAGCTTGCAGGGTGACTACGAGCAGTACTTC.

V usage is TRBV7-9 and J usage is TRBJ2-6; 12 bases match TRBD1. The CDR3 loop spans 18 amino acids. CDR1 and CDR2 (germline): SEHNR, FQNEAQ (reference sequence). Germline trimming cut 3 bases from V and 2 bases from J; bases unmatched to any gene: 5. The CDR3 bases are TGTGCCAGCAGCTTCCCTGGGACAGGGGGCGCTGGGGCCAACGTCCTGACTTTC. This sequence encodes CASSFPGTGGAGANVLTF.

The chain carries TRBV18 and TRBJ2-3, with D tentatively TRBD1 (5 bases). The CDR3 extends over 16 amino acids. The V gene's germline CDR1 is KGHSH and CDR2 LQKENI. With 3 bases removed from V and 2 bases from J, the gap between germline ends came to 15 bases. The CDR3 DNA follows: TGTGCCAGCTCACCGAAGCGATCAGGGAACACAGATACGCAGTATTTT. Translation: CASSPKRSGNTDTQYF.

The chain uses TRBV5-1 and TRBJ2-5; tentative D call: TRBD1 (5 bases). Deletions cut 0 bases from V and 1 base from J, with 13 bases between. This CDR3 is 16 amino acids long. The germline CDR1 and CDR2 sequences are SGHRS and YFSETQ. The CDR3 loop reads CASSLAAGQPQETQYF. The CDR3 DNA sequence: TGCGCCAGCAGCTTGGCGGCAGGGCAGCCCCAAGAGACCCAGTACTTC.

This clone appeared a single time. The chain uses TRBV4-1 and TRBJ2-2, with 7 bases matching TRBD2. Per germline, CDR1 MGHRA and CDR2 YSYEKL. V gave up 6 bases and J gave up 4 bases; unmatched junction bases: 14. CDR3 length: 17 residues. The CDR3 region is CASSPPGLTPSTGELFF. Here the CDR3 DNA reads TGCGCCAGCAGTCCCCCGGGACTAACGCCGAGCACCGGGGAGCTGTTTTTT.

In its sample, this clone was seen a few times. In DNA, the CDR3 is TGCGCCAGCACGGTGTCCCCCGGGAACTATGGCTACACCTTC. Its translation: CASTVSPGNYGYTF. The chain recombines TRBV5-1 with TRBJ1-2; D ambiguous. The CDR3 contains 14 residues. Germline CDR1 and CDR2: SGHRS and YFSETQ. Trimming stripped 6 bases from V and 2 bases from J, with 14 bases between.

This clone was detected once. The CDR3 protein is CSVEDDRGSAGYTF. In nucleotides, the CDR3 is TGCAGCGTTGAAGACGACAGGGGGTCAGCTGGCTACACCTTC. This chain connects TRBV29-1 to TRBJ1-2; 9 nucleotides line up with TRBD1. With 0 bases clipped from V and 7 bases from J, the junction kept 6 bases outside the gene matches. The CDR3 extends over 14 amino acids. Germline V CDR1 and CDR2: SQVTM, ANQGSEA. Full variable domain (missing parts from reference TRBV29-1 and TRBJ1-2): SAVISQKPSRDICQRGTSLTIQCQVDSQVTMMFWYRQQPGQSLTLIATANQGSEATYESGFVIDKFPISRPNLTFSTLTVSNMSPEDSSIYLCSVEDDRGSAGYTFGSGTRLTVV.

The V and J genes are TRBV19 and TRBJ1-2, with 7 nucleotides matching TRBD1. V was pared by 6 bases and J by 3 bases, with 13 bases of the junction left unmatched. The CDR3 totals 16 residues. Germline values: CDR1 LNHDA, CDR2 SQIVND (reference sequence). CDR3 sequence: CASRGTGATWDYGYTF. The CDR3 nucleotides are TGTGCCAGTAGGGGTACAGGGGCGACTTGGGACTATGGCTACACCTTC.

CDR3 bases: TGTGCCAGCAGTTTATCGATGAGACTGGGCCTACCTTACCGGAATCAGCCCCAGCATTTT. This codes for CASSLSMRLGLPYRNQPQHF. The J gene is TRBJ1-5, the V gene TRBV28; D uncertain. In germline, CDR1 is MDHEN, CDR2 SYDVKM. Trimming took 1 base from V and 4 from J, leaving 26 bases between them. The CDR3 runs 20 residues.

The V and J genes are TRBV30 and TRBJ1-3; no definite D call. Trimming removed 1 base from V and 4 bases from J, with 14 bases in between. Germline loops: CDR1 GTSNPN, CDR2 SVGIG (reference sequence). This CDR3 is built from 15 residues. This CDR3 is CAWSDLYGVGNTIYF. The CDR3, as DNA: TGTGCCTGGAGTGACCTATACGGGGTCGGAAACACCATATATTTT.

The V gene is TRBV9, the J gene TRBJ2-3; 7 nucleotides match TRBD2. Trimming took 3 bases from V and 3 from J; bases not matched to a gene: 7. The V gene's germline CDR1 is SGDLS and CDR2 YYNGEE. This CDR3 has 15 amino acids. This CDR3 is CASSAGLVRTDTQYF. The CDR3 DNA follows: TGTGCCAGCAGCGCCGGACTAGTCAGGACAGATACGCAGTATTTT. The whole variable domain, remainder taken from reference TRBV9 and TRBJ2-3, is DSGVTQTPKHLITATGQRVTLRCSPRSGDLSVYWYQQSLDQGLQFLIQYYNGEERAKGNILERFSAQQFPDLHSELNLSSLELGDSALYFCASSAGLVRTDTQYFGPGTRLTVL.

This sequence joins TRBV7-9 and TRBJ2-1; D call uncertain. Germline CDR1 SEHNR, CDR2 FQNEAQ (reference sequence). This CDR3 is built from 13 residues. The V gene lost 0 bases and the J gene lost 5 bases, with 5 bases spanning the gap. CDR3 amino acids: CASSLAGNNEQFF. CDR3 nucleotide sequence: TGTGCCAGCAGCTTAGCGGGGAACAATGAGCAGTTCTTC.

This CDR3 reads CASSFRAGLAANNEQFF. The CDR3 DNA is TGTGCCAGCAGCTTTAGGGCGGGACTAGCGGCAAACAATGAGCAGTTCTTC. This chain connects TRBV7-9 to TRBJ2-1; 11 positions match TRBD2. The V gene's germline CDR1 is SEHNR and CDR2 FQNEAQ (reference sequence). This CDR3 spans 17 amino acids. With V trimmed by 3 bases and J by 5 bases, 9 bases remained unmatched.

The rearrangement links TRBV5-1 to TRBJ1-5; 12 bases match TRBD1. The V gene's germline CDR1 is SGHRS and CDR2 YFSETQ. V shed 4 bases and J 6 bases; nucleotides not matched to a gene: 5. The CDR3 length is 15 residues. CDR3 in amino acids: CASSPGTGGGQPQHF. CDR3 in DNA: TGCGCCAGCAGCCCAGGGACAGGGGGCGGTCAGCCCCAGCATTTT.

The chain uses TRBV19 and TRBJ1-2; tentatively, D is TRBD1 (6 bases). The CDR3 spans 16 residues. Germline V lookup: CDR1 LNHDA, CDR2 SQIVND (reference sequence). Deletions cut 6 bases from V and 4 bases from J, with 21 bases between. CDR3 region: CASRLSPGQHVYGYTF. The DNA for the CDR3 is TGTGCCAGTAGATTGTCCCCGGGACAACACGTCTATGGCTACACCTTC.